Below, 8 T cell receptor beta chains from the same sample are listed, as sequenced in a study of regulatory T cells in long-lasting Graves disease. CDR3-region Arm-PCR and iRepertoire HTBI primers produced the TCR beta libraries. In TCRdb, the multiplex PCR reads were re-called with MiXCR into one record per CDR3 protein. The sample shows 300,000 to 350,000 distinct CDR3 sequences, around a fifth of them seen only once. This sample's time point: persistent/refractory GD, antithyroid drugs over 5 years with positive TRAb. RNA from PBMCs was the source of the TCR library. The sample was peripheral blood mononuclear cells (PBMCs), taken when the disease was refractory, from a patient treated with antithyroid drugs. Source of these receptors: a female donor with Graves disease.

This clonotype came up a few times. The chain couples TRBV7-2 to TRBJ2-7; 10 positions agree with TRBD2. This CDR3 has 16 amino acids. The V gene end was trimmed by 0 bases and the J gene end by 4 bases; junction bases not matched to a gene: 6. Germline V gene data show CDR1 as SGHTA and CDR2 as FQGNSA. CDR3 sequence reads: CASSLAQLAGAYEQYF. In DNA, the CDR3 is TGTGCCAGCAGCTTAGCGCAGCTAGCGGGGGCTTACGAGCAGTACTTC.

This rearrangement joins TRBV4-1 to TRBJ2-1, with 11 bases aligning to TRBD2. From germline, CDR1 is MGHRA and CDR2 YSYEKL. The CDR3 runs 16 residues. Trimming took 1 base from V and 3 from J; bases not matched to a gene: 2. CDR3 nucleotide sequence: TGCGCCAGCAGCCAAGGACTAGCGGGAATCTACAATGAGCAGTTCTTC. The encoded protein is CASSQGLAGIYNEQFF.

The chain employs TRBV6-1 and TRBJ2-3; a weak D match, TRBD2 (5 bases). The germline gives CDR1 MNHNS, CDR2 SASEGT. Between the trimmed V and J ends, which lost 10 bases and 0 bases, there was a span of 14 bases. This CDR3 has 14 amino acids. CDR3 residues: CATDEGASTDTQYF. The CDR3 DNA follows: TGTGCCACTGACGAGGGCGCTAGCACAGATACGCAGTATTTT.

The chain has TRBV29-1 and TRBJ1-2, with 8 bases fitting TRBD1. CDR1 is SQVTM and CDR2 is ANQGSEA in the germline V gene. V shed 5 bases, J shed 8 bases, and the junction held 10 bases outside the gene matches. The CDR3 runs to 13 residues. CDR3 nucleotides: TGCAGCGTTCGATCGGACAGGGCGGAGGGCTACACCTTC. Translated, it gives CSVRSDRAEGYTF.

This clonotype was observed many times. The genes are TRBV20-1 and TRBJ2-5; 9 positions agree with TRBD1. The CDR3 runs 14 residues. J gave up 5 bases and V 4 bases, and 8 bases lay outside the gene matches. The germline CDR1 and CDR2 sequences are DFQATT and SNEGSKA (reference sequence). CDR3 DNA: TGCAGTGCTACTCCGGGACAGGGAGAGGAGACCCAGTACTTC. Translated, it gives CSATPGQGEETQYF.

Ten or more counts support this clonotype. V gene TRBV7-3 combines with J gene TRBJ1-6; D gene unclear. Germline CDR1 reads SGHTA; CDR2 reads FQGTGA. V was clipped by 1 base and J by 8 bases, with 6 bases between them. This CDR3 has 13 amino acids. The CDR3 DNA reads TGTGCCAGCAGCTTAAAGGAGTATTCACCCCTCCACTTT. Encoded protein: CASSLKEYSPLHF.

This clonotype showed up many times. V gene TRBV28 combines with J gene TRBJ1-2; D not resolved. V gave up 2 bases and J gave up 6 bases, with 10 bases separating them. The CDR3 contains 13 residues. Germline CDR1 is MDHEN and CDR2 is SYDVKM. The CDR3 sequence: CASSLGPADGYTF. The CDR3 region has the DNA TGTGCCAGCAGTTTAGGGCCGGCGGATGGCTACACCTTC.

This clonotype was recorded a few times. CDR3 residues: CASSPPEGGLSYGYTF. The CDR3 coding sequence is TGTGCCAGCTCACCACCGGAGGGGGGGCTCAGCTATGGCTACACCTTC. The gene calls are TRBV18 and TRBJ1-2, with D perhaps TRBD1 (6 bases). This CDR3 has 16 amino acids. Germline V gene data show CDR1 as KGHSH and CDR2 as LQKENI. Trimming pared 0 bases from V and 4 bases from J, leaving 15 bases between.